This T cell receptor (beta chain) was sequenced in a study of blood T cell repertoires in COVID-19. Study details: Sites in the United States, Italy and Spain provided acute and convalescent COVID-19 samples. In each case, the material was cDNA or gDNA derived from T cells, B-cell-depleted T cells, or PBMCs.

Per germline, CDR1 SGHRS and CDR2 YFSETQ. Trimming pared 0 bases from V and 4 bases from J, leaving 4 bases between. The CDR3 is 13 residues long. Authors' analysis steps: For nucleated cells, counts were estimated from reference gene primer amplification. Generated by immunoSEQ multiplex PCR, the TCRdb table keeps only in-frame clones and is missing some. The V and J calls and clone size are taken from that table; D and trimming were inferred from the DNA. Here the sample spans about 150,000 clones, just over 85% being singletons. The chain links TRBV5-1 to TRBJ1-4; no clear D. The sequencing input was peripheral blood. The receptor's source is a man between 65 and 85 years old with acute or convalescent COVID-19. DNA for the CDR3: TGCGCCAGCAGCTTGGGCGGTAATGAAAAACTGTTTTTT. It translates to CASSLGGNEKLFF.